This T cell receptor (beta chain) was sequenced for a study of T cells after posttransplantation cyclophosphamide. CDR3 length equals 16 residues. Unmatched junction bases numbered 5, after V lost 3 bases and J lost 2 bases. The germline V gene encodes CDR1 SEHNR and CDR2 FQNEAQ (reference sequence). The protocol was immunoSEQ multiplex PCR, while the TCRdb copy is restricted to in-frame clones and leaves out a portion. The sample includes some 6,700 clones, 70% to 85% of them seen just once. A marrow graft followed busulfan-fludarabine conditioning, with cyclophosphamide on days +3 and +4. The clonotype originates from a female patient aged 50-60 years who received an allogeneic stem cell transplant from a related donor, was CMV-positive, and had no GVHD. Some T cells may have come from the graft donor. The V and J genes are TRBV7-9 and TRBJ1-5, with 9 bases aligning to TRBD1. Here the sequenced sample was PBMCs, taken after allogeneic stem cell transplant with posttransplant cyclophosphamide. For the CDR3, the DNA is TGTGCCAGCAGCTTGGGGACAGGGTTAGGCAATCAGCCCCAGCATTTT. This gives the protein CASSLGTGLGNQPQHF.